These 27 T cell receptor beta chains share one sample of origin, sequenced in a study of CD8+ T cells in alopecia areata. cDNA reverse transcribed from extracted RNA served as the sequencing template. Repertoires were generated with immunoSEQ multiplex PCR, while TCRdb's copy carries only in-frame clones and drops some. The sample lists 100,000 to 150,000 clones, approximately 48% seen once, with approximately 19% in the top ten. The sequencing here drew on CD8+ T cells sorted from blood, taken at week 0. The receptors were gathered from a human donor with alopecia areata.

The chain has TRBV6-5 and TRBJ1-1; D gene unclear. The length of the CDR3 is 13 residues. Deletions cut 7 bases from V and 0 bases from J, with 9 bases between. In germline, CDR1 is MNHEY, CDR2 SVGAGI. Here the CDR3 reads CASTPGLNTEAFF. The CDR3 nucleotides read TGTGCCAGCACCCCAGGATTGAACACTGAAGCTTTCTTT.

J is TRBJ1-6 and V is TRBV7-2, with D maybe TRBD1 (5 bases). The CDR3 contains 12 residues. V shed 7 bases and J shed 13 bases, with 14 bases lying between them. CDR1 and CDR2 (germline): SGHTA, FQGNSA. Here the CDR3 reads CASTWGPMPLHF. The DNA for the CDR3 is TGTGCCAGCACCTGGGGCCCCATGCCCCTCCACTTT.

This clone has ten or more counts. This sequence joins TRBV27 and TRBJ2-1; TRBD2 agrees at 9 bases. Germline values: CDR1 MNHEY, CDR2 SMNVEV (reference sequence). V trimming: 3 bases; J trimming: 9 bases; junction bases outside the gene matches: 12. The CDR3 totals 16 residues. CDR3 protein: CASSFTWASGAGEQFF. Here the CDR3 DNA reads TGTGCCAGCAGTTTCACGTGGGCTAGCGGGGCTGGTGAGCAGTTCTTC.

Of note for this clone: Distinct nucleotide sequences in the sample also encode this CDR3. The gene calls are TRBV5-1 and TRBJ1-1; tentatively, D is TRBD1 (5 bases). V was shortened by 0 bases and J by 5 bases, with 11 bases between the two germline ends. This CDR3 comprises 14 residues. Looked up from germline, CDR1 is SGHRS and CDR2 is YFSETQ. The CDR3 nucleotides read TGCGCCAGCAGCTTGGATAGGGGTATGACTGAAGCTTTCTTT. Translation: CASSLDRGMTEAFF.

This clone has just a few counts. The chain joins TRBV5-1 to TRBJ1-4; 9 positions agree with TRBD1. Trimming took 1 base from V and 5 from J; bases not matched to a gene: 3. The CDR3 consists of 15 residues. Germline values: CDR1 SGHRS, CDR2 YFSETQ. The chain's CDR3 is CASSLMGQGNEKLFF. For the CDR3, the DNA is TGCGCCAGCAGCTTGATGGGACAGGGAAATGAAAAACTGTTTTTT. Variable domain in full (rest from reference TRBV5-1 and TRBJ1-4): KAGVTQTPRYLIKTRGQQVTLSCSPISGHRSVSWYQQTPGQGLQFLFEYFSETQRNKGNFPGRFSGRQFSNSRSEMNVSTLELGDSALYLCASSLMGQGNEKLFFGSGTQLSVL.

In this sample, this clone turned up a few times. The chain joins TRBV5-6 to TRBJ2-1; 8 nucleotides align to TRBD2. The CDR3 totals 15 residues. The V and J ends lost 4 bases and 5 bases, in that order; junction bases with no gene match: 8. The germline V gene encodes CDR1 SGHDT and CDR2 YYEEEE. CDR3 residues: CASSPSGTSHNEQFF. CDR3 coding DNA: TGTGCCAGCAGCCCCTCCGGGACTAGTCACAATGAGCAGTTCTTC.

This chain uses TRBV27 with TRBJ2-5; D ambiguous. The ends were cut back, 6 bases at V and 5 bases at J, with 19 bases in the middle. Germline-derived CDR1 and CDR2 are MNHEY and SMNVEV (reference sequence). This CDR3 has 15 residues. The chain's CDR3 is CASSQTASAHETQYF. As DNA, the CDR3 is TGTGCCAGCAGCCAAACCGCCTCGGCCCATGAGACCCAGTACTTC.

This CDR3 reads CASSPPMKNGKLFF. The DNA for the CDR3 is TGCGCCAGCAGCCCGCCCATGAAAAACGGGAAACTGTTTTTT. The chain recombines TRBV5-1 with TRBJ1-4; the D is unclear. Germline V gives CDR1 SGHRS, CDR2 YFSETQ. Trimming left V 4 bases short and J 11 bases short, with 18 bases between. The CDR3 is made up of 14 amino acids. Looking up the rest from reference TRBV5-1 and TRBJ1-4 gives the full variable domain: KAGVTQTPRYLIKTRGQQVTLSCSPISGHRSVSWYQQTPGQGLQFLFEYFSETQRNKGNFPGRFSGRQFSNSRSEMNVSTLELGDSALYLCASSPPMKNGKLFFGSGTQLSVL.

The V and J genes are TRBV29-1 and TRBJ2-6; no firm D call. V lost 7 bases and J lost 1, with 17 bases in between. This CDR3 region has 16 residues. CDR1 and CDR2 (germline): SQVTM, ANQGSEA. CDR3 DNA sequence: TGCAGCGCCCTAATCGCTGGGATATCTGGGGCCAACGTCCTGACTTTC. Translated, it gives CSALIAGISGANVLTF. Variable domain in full (rest from reference TRBV29-1 and TRBJ2-6): SAVISQKPSRDICQRGTSLTIQCQVDSQVTMMFWYRQQPGQSLTLIATANQGSEATYESGFVIDKFPISRPNLTFSTLTVSNMSPEDSSIYLCSALIAGISGANVLTFGAGSRLTVL.

The J gene is TRBJ1-2, the V gene TRBV5-6; perhaps TRBD1 as D (6 bases). Looked up from germline, CDR1 is SGHDT and CDR2 is YYEEEE. This CDR3 contains 13 residues. Trimming stripped 4 bases from V and 1 base from J, with 8 bases between. CDR3 loop: CASSPDSNYGYTF. Written as DNA, the CDR3 is TGTGCCAGCAGCCCGGACAGTAACTATGGCTACACCTTC.

This clone was detected a few times. This chain uses TRBV11-2 with TRBJ1-1; D unclear. The CDR3 extends over 14 amino acids. V dropped 5 bases and J dropped 4 bases, with 14 bases sitting between them. Germline V gives CDR1 SGHAT, CDR2 FQNNGV. CDR3: CASSPDPEGTEAFF. CDR3 sequence (DNA): TGTGCCAGCAGCCCAGACCCCGAAGGCACTGAAGCTTTCTTT.

The chain couples TRBV7-3 to TRBJ2-5; D is unclear. The germline V gene has CDR1 SGHTA and CDR2 FQGTGA. This CDR3 is built from 9 residues. V lost 10 bases, J lost 3 bases, and 3 bases lay in between. The CDR3 protein is CANEETQYF. The CDR3 DNA is TGTGCCAACGAAGAGACCCAGTACTTC.

The V and J genes are TRBV7-2 and TRBJ2-5, with a tentative D call TRBD2 (6 bases). Germline V gene data show CDR1 as SGHTA and CDR2 as FQGNSA. The germline V and J ends were trimmed by 0 bases and 5 bases, with 19 bases remaining between them. The CDR3 is 17 residues long. CDR3 amino acids: CASSLALRGSGVETQYF. CDR3 nucleotide sequence: TGTGCCAGCAGCTTAGCCCTTCGTGGTAGCGGTGTGGAGACCCAGTACTTC.

The table lists this clone with a few counts. The chain has TRBV19 and TRBJ1-1; D is unresolved. CDR1 LNHDA and CDR2 SQIVND come from the germline V gene (reference sequence). V was clipped by 6 bases and J by 1 base, with 9 bases between them. This CDR3 spans 13 amino acids. In DNA, the CDR3 is TGTGCCAGTAGGCTCCAGGCGAACACTGAAGCTTTCTTT. Translated, it gives CASRLQANTEAFF.

The chain recombines TRBV6-6 with TRBJ1-5, with D possibly TRBD1 on 5 matching bases. The germline gives CDR1 MNHNY, CDR2 SVGAGI (reference sequence). The CDR3 is 14 residues long. Trimming shortened V by 1 base and J by 7 bases, and 11 bases separated the two germline ends. The CDR3 is CASSYWGLGQPQHF. The CDR3 bases are TGTGCCAGCAGTTACTGGGGGTTGGGCCAGCCCCAGCATTTT.

This clone was seen once. V and J are TRBV5-4 and TRBJ1-2, with TRBD1 as a possible D gene (5 bases). V was clipped by 3 bases and J by 4 bases, with 13 bases between them. Germline values: CDR1 SGHNT, CDR2 YYREEE (reference sequence). This CDR3 contains 14 residues. The CDR3 DNA follows: TGTGCCAGCAGCTCCGCGACCGGGGGCTATGGCTACACCTTC. It yields the protein CASSSATGGYGYTF.

CDR3 sequence (DNA): TGTGCCAGCAGCTTTGGGGGAACGTGGAACACTGAAGCTTTCTTT. It yields the protein CASSFGGTWNTEAFF. The gene calls are TRBV5-6 and TRBJ1-1; D might be TRBD1 (5 bases). There are 15 residues in the CDR3. Germline V gives CDR1 SGHDT, CDR2 YYEEEE. V lost 2 bases, J lost 1 base, and 12 bases lay in between.

The chain uses TRBV27 and TRBJ2-3; D perhaps matches TRBD2 (6 bases). The CDR3 length is 13 residues. Per germline, CDR1 MNHEY and CDR2 SMNVEV (reference sequence). With 7 bases removed from V and 6 bases from J, the gap between germline ends came to 14 bases. CDR3 nucleotides: TGTGCCAGCACCGGGGGATTTGCGGATACGCAGTATTTT. As protein: CASTGGFADTQYF.

The chain's CDR3 is CSVELENLGLNTEAFF. The CDR3 nucleotides are TGCAGCGTTGAACTAGAAAACTTGGGGTTGAACACTGAAGCTTTCTTT. The chain combines TRBV29-1 with TRBJ1-1, with D hard to call. Trimming took 2 bases from V and 0 from J, leaving 16 bases between them. Germline V gene data show CDR1 as SQVTM and CDR2 as ANQGSEA. The CDR3 runs 16 residues.

The rearrangement joins TRBV5-1 to TRBJ2-1; D is unclear. Germline V gives CDR1 SGHRS, CDR2 YFSETQ. V lost 0 bases and J 6 bases, leaving 13 bases between the germline ends. The CDR3 is made up of 15 amino acids. The CDR3: CASSLVSSPSNEQFF. CDR3 DNA: TGCGCCAGCAGCTTGGTTAGCAGCCCCTCCAATGAGCAGTTCTTC.

The CDR3 DNA reads TGTGCCCCAGGGGGGAGCACGAACACTGAAGCTTTCTTT. Residues: CAPGGSTNTEAFF. This chain links TRBV2 with TRBJ1-1, with TRBD1 identical over 7 bases. After removal of 11 bases from V and 1 base from J, the junction contained 7 bases not matched to a gene. CDR1 is SNHLY, CDR2 FYNNEI, per germline. The CDR3 has 13 amino acids.

The chain is built from TRBV5-1 and TRBJ2-3; the D is unclear. Germline V gene data show CDR1 as SGHRS and CDR2 as YFSETQ. The V end lost 0 bases, the J end lost 3 bases, and 8 bases lay between the germline ends. This CDR3 has 14 residues. In DNA form, the CDR3 reads TGCGCCAGCAGCTTGGACAGCGCAACAGATACGCAGTATTTT. Translating gives CASSLDSATDTQYF.

The chain joins TRBV5-6 to TRBJ2-3; TRBD2 matches at 10 bases. The CDR3 extends over 16 amino acids. Looked up from germline, CDR1 is SGHDT and CDR2 is YYEEEE. The V and J ends lost 2 bases and 2 bases, in that order; junction bases with no gene match: 5. The CDR3 region is CASSFSTSGVTDTQYF. In DNA, the CDR3 is TGTGCCAGCAGCTTTAGCACTAGCGGGGTCACAGATACGCAGTATTTT.

The chain links TRBV6-5 to TRBJ2-7; D not resolved. Looked up from germline, CDR1 is MNHEY and CDR2 is SVGAGI. The length of the CDR3 is 15 residues. V gave up 0 bases and J gave up 5 bases, with 14 bases separating them. For the CDR3, the DNA is TGTGCCAGCAGTTACTCGACGCCCTCACCCAACGAGCAGTACTTC. Translation gives CASSYSTPSPNEQYF.

Only a few counts were recorded for this clone. The chain combines TRBV10-3 with TRBJ2-7, with D possibly matching TRBD1 (6 bases). The germline CDR1 and CDR2 sequences are ENHRY and SYGVKD. Trimming removed 3 bases from V and 6 bases from J, with 15 bases in between. The CDR3 totals 14 residues. CDR3 nucleotides: TGTGCCATCAGTGAAGGGGGATCGTCGAGCGAGCAGTACTTC. The encoded protein is CAISEGGSSSEQYF.

This clone came up a few times. This chain joins TRBV29-1 and TRBJ1-1; unclear D gene. The V and J ends lost 4 bases and 0 bases respectively, with 18 bases between them. This CDR3 region has 16 residues. Looked up from germline, CDR1 is SQVTM and CDR2 is ANQGSEA. The CDR3 bases are TGCAGCGTTGGCGAACCCTTTGGTAGGGTGAACACTGAAGCTTTCTTT. As protein: CSVGEPFGRVNTEAFF.

The chain is built from TRBV4-1 and TRBJ1-1; D is undetermined. This CDR3 has 13 residues. Germline V CDR1 and CDR2: MGHRA, YSYEKL. V lost 0 bases, J lost 1 base, and 3 bases lay in between. The CDR3 here is CASSQEWNTEAFF. CDR3 sequence (DNA): TGCGCCAGCAGCCAAGAATGGAACACTGAAGCTTTCTTT.